Included here is one T cell receptor (beta chain) sequence, with context. Just one base apart from a much larger clone, this may be a read error. TCRdb processed the multiplex PCR reads anew with MiXCR; each CDR3 protein has one entry. The table has around 250,000 distinct CDR3 sequences, less than 40% seen once; the top ten hold over 3.5%. The data derive from a study of breast tumors, draining lymph nodes, adjacent tissues. The lymph nodes were axillary draining lymph nodes from breast cancer patients. The CDR3 is made up of 17 amino acids. Per the germline V gene, CDR1 is SGHNT and CDR2 is YENEEA. Trimming at V came to 2 bases and at J to 2 bases, leaving 8 bases not matched to a gene.

The sample consisted of axillary lymph node tissue. The receptor comes from a female donor with breast cancer. Some clones in this sample may be carry-over from other donors' samples. The genes are TRBV11-3 and TRBJ2-3; 9 positions match TRBD2. The CDR3 loop is CASSLLRLADLTDTQYF. CDR3 nucleotide sequence: TGTGCCAGCAGCTTACTCCGACTAGCGGACCTCACAGATACGCAGTATTTT.